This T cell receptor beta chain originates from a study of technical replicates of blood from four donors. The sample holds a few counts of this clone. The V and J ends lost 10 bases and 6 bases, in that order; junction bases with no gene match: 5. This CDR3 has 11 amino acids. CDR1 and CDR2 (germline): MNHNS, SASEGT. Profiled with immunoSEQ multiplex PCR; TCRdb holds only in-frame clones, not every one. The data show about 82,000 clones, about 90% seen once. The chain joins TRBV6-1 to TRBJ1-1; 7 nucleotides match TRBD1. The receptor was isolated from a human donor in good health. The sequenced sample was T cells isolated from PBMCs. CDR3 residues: CATGTVSEAFF. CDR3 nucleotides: TGTGCCACCGGGACAGTGTCTGAAGCTTTCTTT.